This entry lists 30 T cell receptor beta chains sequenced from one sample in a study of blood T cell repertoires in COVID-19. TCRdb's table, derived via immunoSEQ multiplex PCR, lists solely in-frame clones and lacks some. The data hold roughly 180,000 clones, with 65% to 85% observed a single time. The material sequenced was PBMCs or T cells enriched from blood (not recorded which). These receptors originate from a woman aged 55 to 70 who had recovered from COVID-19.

This chain's CDR3 is CASSLGGQGYEQYF. CDR3 in DNA: TGTGCCAGCAGCTTGGGGGGACAGGGATACGAGCAGTACTTC. The chain has TRBV5-4 and TRBJ2-7, with 9 bases lining up with TRBD1. With 0 bases clipped from V and 4 bases from J, the junction kept 2 bases outside the gene matches. Germline V lookup: CDR1 SGHNT, CDR2 YYREEE (reference sequence). The CDR3 has 14 amino acids.

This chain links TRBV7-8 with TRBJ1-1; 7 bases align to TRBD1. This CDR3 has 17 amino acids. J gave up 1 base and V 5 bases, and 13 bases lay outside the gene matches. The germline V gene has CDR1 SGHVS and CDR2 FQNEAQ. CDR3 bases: TGTGCCAGCAGCCCCCTGCGGGACAGCGGCCCGAACACTGAAGCTTTCTTT. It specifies CASSPLRDSGPNTEAFF.

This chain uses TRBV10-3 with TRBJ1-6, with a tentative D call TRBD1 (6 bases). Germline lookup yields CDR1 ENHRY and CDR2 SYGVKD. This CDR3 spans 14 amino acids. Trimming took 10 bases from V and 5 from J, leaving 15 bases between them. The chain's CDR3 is CATAGGANNSPLHF. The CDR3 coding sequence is TGTGCCACCGCGGGGGGGGCGAATAATTCACCCCTCCACTTT.

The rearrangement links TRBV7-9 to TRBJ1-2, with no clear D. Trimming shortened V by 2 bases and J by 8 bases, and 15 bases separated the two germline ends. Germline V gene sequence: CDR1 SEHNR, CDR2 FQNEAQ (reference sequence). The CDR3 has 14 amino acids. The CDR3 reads CASSLYQDLSGYTF. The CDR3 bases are TGTGCCAGCAGCTTATACCAGGATCTCAGCGGCTACACCTTC.

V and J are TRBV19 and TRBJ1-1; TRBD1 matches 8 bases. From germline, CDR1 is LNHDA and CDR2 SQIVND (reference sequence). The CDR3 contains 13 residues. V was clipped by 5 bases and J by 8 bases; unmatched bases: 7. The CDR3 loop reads CASSGRTGWEAFF. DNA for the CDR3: TGTGCCAGTAGTGGAAGGACAGGGTGGGAAGCTTTCTTT. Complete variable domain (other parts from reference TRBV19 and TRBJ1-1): DGGITQSPKYLFRKEGQNVTLSCEQNLNHDAMYWYRQDPGQGLRLIYYSQIVNDFQKGDIAEGYSVSREKKESFPLTVTSAQKNPTAFYLCASSGRTGWEAFFGQGTRLTVV.

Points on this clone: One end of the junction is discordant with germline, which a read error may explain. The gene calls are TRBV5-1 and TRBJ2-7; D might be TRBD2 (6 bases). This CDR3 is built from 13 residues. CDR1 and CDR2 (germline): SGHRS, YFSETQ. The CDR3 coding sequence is TGCGCCAGCAGCTTGATGGGACTCCAATTCTTGGACTTC. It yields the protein CASSLMGLQFLDF.

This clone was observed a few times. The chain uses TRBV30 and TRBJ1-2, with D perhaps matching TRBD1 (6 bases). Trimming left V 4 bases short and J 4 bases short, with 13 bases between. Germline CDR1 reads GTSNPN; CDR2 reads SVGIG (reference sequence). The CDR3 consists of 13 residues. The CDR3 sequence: CAWTYRDRYGYTF. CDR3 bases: TGTGCCTGGACATACAGGGATCGCTATGGCTACACCTTC.

Here the CDR3 DNA reads TGTGCCAGCAGCCCGGAACTAGCGGGGGAGGACGAGCAGTACTTC. It specifies CASSPELAGEDEQYF. The chain joins TRBV5-4 to TRBJ2-7; TRBD2 matches 11 bases. The V gene's germline CDR1 is SGHNT and CDR2 YYREEE (reference sequence). J lost 5 bases, V lost 4 bases, and 8 bases had no gene match. This CDR3 region has 15 residues. Combining the CDR3 with reference TRBV5-4 and TRBJ2-7 gives the whole variable domain ETGVTQSPTHLIKTRGQQVTLRCSSQSGHNTVSWYQQALGQGPQFIFQYYREEENGRGNFPPRFSGLQFPNYSSELNVNALELDDSALYLCASSPELAGEDEQYFGPGTRLTVT.

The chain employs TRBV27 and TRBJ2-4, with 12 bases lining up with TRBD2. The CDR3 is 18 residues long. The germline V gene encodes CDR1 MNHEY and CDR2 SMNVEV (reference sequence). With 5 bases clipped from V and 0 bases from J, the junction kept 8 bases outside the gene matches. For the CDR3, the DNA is TGTGCCAGCAGTCCACTAGCGGGAGGTGCCCTAGCCAAAAACATTCAGTACTTC. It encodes CASSPLAGGALAKNIQYF.

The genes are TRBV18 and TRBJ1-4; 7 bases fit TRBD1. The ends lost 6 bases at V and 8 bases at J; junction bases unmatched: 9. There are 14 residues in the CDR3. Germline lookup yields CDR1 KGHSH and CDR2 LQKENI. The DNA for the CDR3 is TGTGCCAGCTCGCAAAACCGGGACAGCGAAAAACTGTTTTTT. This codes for CASSQNRDSEKLFF.

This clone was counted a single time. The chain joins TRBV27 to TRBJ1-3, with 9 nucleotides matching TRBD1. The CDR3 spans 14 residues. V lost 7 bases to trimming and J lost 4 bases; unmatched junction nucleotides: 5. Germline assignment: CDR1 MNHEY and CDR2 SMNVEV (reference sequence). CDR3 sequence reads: CASTSTGGGNTIYF. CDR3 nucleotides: TGTGCCAGCACCAGTACAGGGGGCGGAAACACCATATATTTT.

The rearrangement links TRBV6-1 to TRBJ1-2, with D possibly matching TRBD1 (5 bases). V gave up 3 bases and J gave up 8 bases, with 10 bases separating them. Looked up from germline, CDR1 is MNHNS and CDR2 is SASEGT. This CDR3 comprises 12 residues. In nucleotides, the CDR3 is TGTGCCAGCAGTGACGGGACTTGGGGCTACACCTTC. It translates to CASSDGTWGYTF.

As DNA, the CDR3 is TGTGCCAGCAGTTATGGGCAGATTTATGGCTACACCTTC. Its translation: CASSYGQIYGYTF. V and J are TRBV6-2 or TRBV6-3 and TRBJ1-2; D gene ambiguous. The CDR3 runs 13 residues. Germline CDR1 is MNHEY and CDR2 is SVGEGT. The V gene lost 3 bases and the J gene lost 5 bases, with 10 bases spanning the gap.

The CDR3 spells CASSQDRRGGPDTQYF. DNA for the CDR3: TGCGCCAGCAGCCAAGATCGTCGGGGGGGCCCAGATACGCAGTATTTT. This chain joins TRBV4-1 and TRBJ2-3, with 8 bases aligning to TRBD2. V was pared by 0 bases and J by 4 bases, with 6 bases of the junction left unmatched. Germline loops: CDR1 MGHRA, CDR2 YSYEKL. The CDR3 totals 16 residues.

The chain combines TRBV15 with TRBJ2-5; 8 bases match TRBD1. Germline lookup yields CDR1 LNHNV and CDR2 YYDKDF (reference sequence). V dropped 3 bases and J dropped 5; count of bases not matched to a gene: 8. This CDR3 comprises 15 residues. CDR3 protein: CATSRDRTGLETQYF. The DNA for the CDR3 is TGTGCCACCAGCAGGGACCGGACAGGGTTGGAGACCCAGTACTTC.

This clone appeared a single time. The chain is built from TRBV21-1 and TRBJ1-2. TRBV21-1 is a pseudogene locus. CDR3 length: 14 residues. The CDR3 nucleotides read TGTGCCAGCAGGGGGAGTCTTGGTAACTATGGCTACACCTTC. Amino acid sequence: CASRGSLGNYGYTF.

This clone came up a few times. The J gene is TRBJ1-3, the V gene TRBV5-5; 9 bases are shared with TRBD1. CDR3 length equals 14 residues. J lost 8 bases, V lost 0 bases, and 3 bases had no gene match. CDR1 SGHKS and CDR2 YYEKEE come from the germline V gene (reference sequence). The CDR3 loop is CASSLGTGVDTIYF. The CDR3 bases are TGTGCCAGCAGCTTGGGGACAGGGGTGGACACCATATATTTT.

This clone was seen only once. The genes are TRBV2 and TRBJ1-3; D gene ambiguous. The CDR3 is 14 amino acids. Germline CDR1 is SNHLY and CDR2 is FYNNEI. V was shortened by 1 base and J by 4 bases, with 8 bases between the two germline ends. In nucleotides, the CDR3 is TGTGCCAGCAGTGAAGGAGGTATAGGAAACACCATATATTTT. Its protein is CASSEGGIGNTIYF.

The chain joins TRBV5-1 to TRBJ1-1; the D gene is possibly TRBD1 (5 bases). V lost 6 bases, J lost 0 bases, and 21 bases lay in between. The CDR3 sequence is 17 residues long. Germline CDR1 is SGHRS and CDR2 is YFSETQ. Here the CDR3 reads CASTNPDRPFMNTEAFF. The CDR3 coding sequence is TGCGCCAGCACAAATCCCGACAGACCCTTTATGAACACTGAAGCTTTCTTT.

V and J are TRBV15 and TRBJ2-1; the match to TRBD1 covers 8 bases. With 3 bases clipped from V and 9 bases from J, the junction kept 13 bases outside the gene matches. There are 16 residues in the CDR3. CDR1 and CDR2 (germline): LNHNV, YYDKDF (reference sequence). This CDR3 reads CATSRTGTGLLGEQFF. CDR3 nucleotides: TGTGCCACCAGCAGGACCGGGACAGGCCTATTGGGTGAGCAGTTCTTC.

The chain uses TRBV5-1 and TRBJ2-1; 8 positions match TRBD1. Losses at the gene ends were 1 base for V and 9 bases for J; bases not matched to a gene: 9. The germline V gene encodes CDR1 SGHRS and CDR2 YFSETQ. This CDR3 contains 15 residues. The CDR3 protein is CASSLLGRGQGEQFF. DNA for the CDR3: TGCGCCAGCAGCTTGTTAGGCAGGGGGCAGGGTGAGCAGTTCTTC. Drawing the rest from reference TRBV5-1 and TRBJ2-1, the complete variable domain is KAGVTQTPRYLIKTRGQQVTLSCSPISGHRSVSWYQQTPGQGLQFLFEYFSETQRNKGNFPGRFSGRQFSNSRSEMNVSTLELGDSALYLCASSLLGRGQGEQFFGPGTRLTVL.

CDR3: CASSPSGTLSYEQYF. The CDR3 region has the DNA TGTGCCAGCAGCCCCTCCGGGACACTCTCCTACGAGCAGTACTTC. The J gene is TRBJ2-7, the V gene TRBV3-1 (or the pseudogene TRBV3-2); TRBD1 is a possible D gene (6 bases). Germline V gives CDR1 LGHDT, CDR2 YNNKEL (reference sequence). Trimming removed 4 bases at V and 0 bases at J, with 13 bases between. This CDR3 has 15 residues.

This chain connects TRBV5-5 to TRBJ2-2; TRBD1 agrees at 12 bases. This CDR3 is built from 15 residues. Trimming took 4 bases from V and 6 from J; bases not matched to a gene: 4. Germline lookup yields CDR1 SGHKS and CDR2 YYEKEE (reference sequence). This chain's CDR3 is CASSQGQGASGELFF. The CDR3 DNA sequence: TGTGCCAGCAGCCAGGGACAGGGGGCATCCGGGGAGCTGTTTTTT.

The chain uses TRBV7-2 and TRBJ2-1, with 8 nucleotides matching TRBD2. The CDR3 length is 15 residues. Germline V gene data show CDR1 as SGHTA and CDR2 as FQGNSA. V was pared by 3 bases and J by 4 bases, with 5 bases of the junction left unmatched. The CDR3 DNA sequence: TGTGCCAGCAGCTTTTCGGGAGGGGGGTACAATGAGCAGTTCTTC. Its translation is CASSFSGGGYNEQFF. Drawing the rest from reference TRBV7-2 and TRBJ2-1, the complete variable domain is GAGVSQSPSNKVTEKGKDVELRCDPISGHTALYWYRQSLGQGLEFLIYFQGNSAPDKSGLPSDRFSAERTGGSVSTLTIQRTQQEDSAVYLCASSFSGGGYNEQFFGPGTRLTVL.

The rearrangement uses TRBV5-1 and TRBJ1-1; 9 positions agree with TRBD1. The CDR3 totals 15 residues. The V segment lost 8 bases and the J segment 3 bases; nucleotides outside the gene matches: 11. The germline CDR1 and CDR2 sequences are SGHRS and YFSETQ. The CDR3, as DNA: TGCGCCAGTATCACCGGGACAGGGTTTGACACTGAAGCTTTCTTT. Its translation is CASITGTGFDTEAFF. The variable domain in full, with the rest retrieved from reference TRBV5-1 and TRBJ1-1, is KAGVTQTPRYLIKTRGQQVTLSCSPISGHRSVSWYQQTPGQGLQFLFEYFSETQRNKGNFPGRFSGRQFSNSRSEMNVSTLELGDSALYLCASITGTGFDTEAFFGQGTRLTVV.

The chain's CDR3 is CVSPAGSYEQYF. CDR3 bases: TGTGTGTCCCCGGCGGGCTCCTACGAGCAGTACTTC. The gene calls are TRBV28 and TRBJ2-7; D perhaps matches TRBD2 (5 bases). Germline assignment: CDR1 MDHEN and CDR2 SYDVKM. This CDR3 comprises 12 residues.

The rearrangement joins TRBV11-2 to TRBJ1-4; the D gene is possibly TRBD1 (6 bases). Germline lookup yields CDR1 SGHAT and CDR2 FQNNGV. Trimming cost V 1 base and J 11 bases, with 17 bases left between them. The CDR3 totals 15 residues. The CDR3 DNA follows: TGTGCCAGCAGCTTAGCTCTAGGGGGATTTGAGAAACTGTTTTTT. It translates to CASSLALGGFEKLFF.

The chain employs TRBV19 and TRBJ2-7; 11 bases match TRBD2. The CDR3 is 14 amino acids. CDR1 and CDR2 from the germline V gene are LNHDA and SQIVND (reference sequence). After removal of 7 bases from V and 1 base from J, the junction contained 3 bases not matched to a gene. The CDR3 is CASTGTSGSYEQYF. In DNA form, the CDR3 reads TGTGCCAGTACCGGGACTAGCGGATCCTACGAGCAGTACTTC.

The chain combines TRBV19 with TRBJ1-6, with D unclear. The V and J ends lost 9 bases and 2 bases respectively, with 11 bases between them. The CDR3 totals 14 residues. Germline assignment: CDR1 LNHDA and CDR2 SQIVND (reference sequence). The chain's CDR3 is CASSDPAYNSPLHF. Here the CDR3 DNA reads TGTGCCAGCAGCGACCCGGCCTATAATTCACCCCTCCACTTT.

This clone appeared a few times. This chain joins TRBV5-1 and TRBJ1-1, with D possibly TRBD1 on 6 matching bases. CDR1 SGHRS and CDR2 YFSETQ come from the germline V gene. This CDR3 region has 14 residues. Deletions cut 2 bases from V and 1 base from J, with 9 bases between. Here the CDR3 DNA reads TGCGCCAGCAGCTTCCAGACAGGGAACACTGAAGCTTTCTTT. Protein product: CASSFQTGNTEAFF.